This T cell receptor beta chain was recorded in a study of T cells in Graves' hyperthyroidism and ophthalmopathy. Amplification targeted TCR beta CDR3 regions from RNA transcripts. During a first-round RT-PCR of the TCR CDR3, the HTBI primer set was used. Via MiXCR, TCRdb re-called the multiplex PCR reads, giving one row per CDR3 protein. The sample shows fewer than 450,000 distinct CDR3 sequences, 15% to 20% of them seen only once. Study-wide points: Blood shared most expanded thyroid clonotypes above 0.001.

With respect to this clonotype: The target antigen is unknown.

V was clipped by 1 base and J by 4 bases, with 10 bases between them. Germline CDR1 SGHTA, CDR2 FQGNSA. The CDR3 totals 14 residues. The chain couples TRBV7-2 to TRBJ2-5; no clear D. Material: blood. This TCR derives from a woman in her thirties with Graves' hyperthyroidism that later progressed to Graves' ophthalmopathy. The CDR3 bases are TGTGCCAGCAGCTTAGTGAGGCAGTCAGAGACCCAGTACTTC. It specifies CASSLVRQSETQYF.